There are many counts of the clone carrying this T cell receptor beta chain. Preparation of the TCRbeta library was carried out with unique molecular identifiers. TCRdb used MiXCR to reprocess the PCR reads, holding one entry per CDR3 protein. The sample has approximately 640,000 distinct CDR3 sequences, 16% seen once; the top ten hold approximately 1%. The record originates from a study of T-cell reconstitution after alpha-beta-depleted transplantation in children. The CDR3 covers 13 residues. V dropped 5 bases and J dropped 6; count of bases not matched to a gene: 6. CDR1 is DFQATT and CDR2 is SNEGSKA in the germline V gene (reference sequence).

The V call is TRBV20-1, the J call TRBJ1-5; 8 nucleotides line up with TRBD1. The material was PBMCs from the stem cell graft donor, obtained from the stem cell graft. This clonotype was sampled from a human donor who donated a stem cell graft to a child with acute myeloid leukemia. CDR3 residues: CSAEDRVGQPQHF. The CDR3 nucleotides are TGCAGTGCTGAGGACAGGGTAGGTCAGCCCCAGCATTTT.